A selection of T cell receptor beta chains follows, all from one sample in a study of T cells in tumors after PD-1 blockade. Data came from immunoSEQ multiplex PCR; TCRdb stores just in-frame clones and leaves some out. The sample holds tens of thousands of clones, under 80% seen once. The sample consisted of PBMCs, taken after anti-PD-1 treatment. The source is a human donor with basal cell carcinoma. Each CDR3 is given with its conserved first and last residue.

v_gene: TRBV7-9; j_gene: TRBJ1-4; CDR3aa: CASSLEGQGSEKLFF
v_gene: TRBV2; j_gene: TRBJ2-3; CDR3aa: CASRGSGGARPDTQYF
v_gene: TRBV7-6; j_gene: TRBJ2-1; CDR3aa: CASSLGLAGGQNEQFF
v_gene: TRBV19; j_gene: TRBJ1-1; CDR3aa: CASSIPSGQGRKMNTEAFF
v_gene: TRBV19; j_gene: TRBJ1-2; CDR3aa: CASSIWGKLGYTF
v_gene: TRBV3-1/TRBV3-2; j_gene: TRBJ2-7; CDR3aa: CASSQSRGYEQYF
v_gene: TRBV7-2; j_gene: TRBJ1-2; CDR3aa: CASSLEQGYGYTF
v_gene: TRBV7-2; j_gene: TRBJ2-1; CDR3aa: CATRGDRGPGEQFF
v_gene: TRBV5-5; j_gene: TRBJ2-2; CDR3aa: CASSSTSGGAVKGAGELFF
v_gene: TRBV19; j_gene: TRBJ2-1; CDR3aa: CASSIAVFNEQFF
v_gene: TRBV20-1; j_gene: TRBJ1-1; CDR3aa: CSAWVGTEAFF
v_gene: TRBV4-1; j_gene: TRBJ2-2; CDR3aa: CASSQGGGAPGELFF
v_gene: TRBV30; j_gene: TRBJ1-1; CDR3aa: CAWSVWAGGLRNTEAFF
v_gene: TRBV5-1; j_gene: TRBJ2-7; CDR3aa: CASSSLLGTSYEQYF
v_gene: TRBV6-6; j_gene: TRBJ2-7; CDR3aa: CASRTSGGSYEQYF
v_gene: TRBV6-2/TRBV6-3; j_gene: TRBJ2-7; CDR3aa: CASSRGGIYEQYF
v_gene: TRBV2; j_gene: TRBJ2-7; CDR3aa: CASSRQGTTYEQYF
v_gene: TRBV7-2; j_gene: TRBJ2-4; CDR3aa: CASSLEGSGGARNIQYF
v_gene: TRBV27; j_gene: TRBJ1-5; CDR3aa: CASSLRRGGGQPQHF
v_gene: TRBV14; j_gene: TRBJ2-7; CDR3aa: CASTQGPGVSYEQYF
v_gene: TRBV18; j_gene: TRBJ2-7; CDR3aa: CASSGRELYEQYF
v_gene: TRBV6-5; j_gene: TRBJ2-1; CDR3aa: CASRWTSDPYNEQFF
v_gene: TRBV18; j_gene: TRBJ1-4; CDR3aa: CASSPRLEEKLFF
v_gene: TRBV23-1; j_gene: TRBJ1-1; CDR3aa: CASSHSQTAEAFF
v_gene: TRBV5-6; j_gene: TRBJ1-1; CDR3aa: CASSLAVSDTEAFF
v_gene: TRBV10-3; j_gene: TRBJ1-1; CDR3aa: CAISATSMNTEAFF
v_gene: TRBV7-7; j_gene: TRBJ1-5; CDR3aa: CASSSHPRGGGRWPQHF
v_gene: TRBV19; j_gene: TRBJ2-3; CDR3aa: CASSIGGWQYF
v_gene: TRBV27; j_gene: TRBJ2-3; CDR3aa: CASSFILAGATDTQYF
v_gene: TRBV30; j_gene: TRBJ2-2; CDR3aa: CAWESTGELFF
v_gene: TRBV6-5; j_gene: TRBJ2-1; CDR3aa: CASRDLNEQFF
v_gene: TRBV2; j_gene: TRBJ1-6; CDR3aa: CASFGTGFSPLHF
v_gene: TRBV5-1; j_gene: TRBJ2-4; CDR3aa: CASSSGTSGGVKLAKNIQYF
v_gene: TRBV10-1; j_gene: TRBJ1-3; CDR3aa: CASPRGTDSGNTIYF
v_gene: TRBV10-2; j_gene: TRBJ2-3; CDR3aa: CASSESGGRLRGTDTQYF
v_gene: TRBV15; j_gene: TRBJ2-5; CDR3aa: CATSRVTGQETQYF
v_gene: TRBV7-9; j_gene: TRBJ2-1; CDR3aa: CASSLIVLAGNTYNEQFF
v_gene: TRBV19; j_gene: TRBJ1-5; CDR3aa: CATKQGVNNQPQHF
v_gene: TRBV11-3; j_gene: TRBJ2-5; CDR3aa: CASSLGGTKETQYF
v_gene: TRBV6-4; j_gene: TRBJ2-2; CDR3aa: CASSERHTGELFF
v_gene: TRBV7-2; j_gene: TRBJ2-2; CDR3aa: CASSLYPSGNTGELFF
v_gene: TRBV6-5; j_gene: TRBJ2-7; CDR3aa: CASRGTRDRVGEQYF
v_gene: TRBV2; j_gene: TRBJ2-3; CDR3aa: CASSARTSGTDTQYF
v_gene: TRBV4-1; j_gene: TRBJ2-5; CDR3aa: CASSQGWGGETQYF
v_gene: TRBV5-4; j_gene: TRBJ2-5; CDR3aa: CASSPGEETQYF
v_gene: TRBV29-1; j_gene: TRBJ1-3; CDR3aa: CGCSGAGGNTIYF
v_gene: TRBV12-5; j_gene: TRBJ2-7; CDR3aa: CASGLITGLAALGEQYF
v_gene: TRBV2; j_gene: TRBJ1-1; CDR3aa: CASSERGSLSTEAFF